The next 11 T cell receptor beta chains were all read from a single sample in a study of metastatic and nonmetastatic thyroid tumors. From the PCR reads, TCRdb re-called clones with MiXCR. The repertoire holds about 40,000 clones, with 16% as singletons. No patient had received any treatment before thyroid surgery. Sequences were obtained from blood. These receptors originate from a female donor with papillary thyroid cancer or a benign thyroid nodule (not recorded which). Some clones in this sample may be carry-over from other donors' samples.

Many counts were recorded for this clone. This chain links TRBV12-3 or TRBV12-4 with TRBJ1-4; a possible D gene is TRBD1 (5 bases). Trimming cost V 7 bases and J 8 bases, with 17 bases left between them. The CDR3 covers 14 residues. The CDR3 sequence: CASKMGQSAEKLFF. The CDR3, as DNA: TGTGCCAGCAAAATGGGGCAGTCCGCCGAAAAACTGTTTTTT.

This clone showed up many times. This chain uses TRBV7-9 with TRBJ1-5; D is uncertain. V dropped 5 bases and J dropped 4 bases, with 6 bases sitting between them. The length of the CDR3 is 12 residues. Germline CDR1 SEHNR, CDR2 FQNEAQ (reference sequence). The CDR3 is CASSTVNQPQHF. The CDR3 DNA reads as TGTGCCAGCAGCACGGTTAATCAGCCCCAGCATTTT.

This clone was recorded many times. A much larger clone sits a single nucleotide away, making a read error possible. The sample holds other DNA sequences that translate to the same CDR3. The chain links TRBV9 to TRBJ1-3; no firm D call. Germline-derived CDR1 and CDR2 are SGDLS and YYNGEE. This CDR3 spans 12 amino acids. CDR3: CASSVGGNTIYF. In DNA, the CDR3 is TGTGCCAGCAGCGTAGGAGGAAACACCATATACTTT.

This clone was seen ten or more times. The genes are TRBV27 and TRBJ2-5, with D perhaps TRBD2 (6 bases). CDR3 length: 14 residues. Trimming removed 3 bases at V and 5 bases at J, with 13 bases between. The germline V gene has CDR1 MNHEY and CDR2 SMNVEV (reference sequence). CDR3 region: CASSFQGGWETQYF. The CDR3 nucleotides read TGTGCCAGCAGTTTCCAGGGAGGATGGGAGACCCAGTACTTC.

This clone was observed at least ten times. The rearrangement links TRBV6-1 to TRBJ2-3; D is undetermined. Deletions cut 10 bases from V and 0 bases from J, with 5 bases between. The CDR3 length is 11 residues. Germline V CDR1 and CDR2: MNHNS, SASEGT. The CDR3 nucleotides read TGTGCCACCACTAGCACAGATACGCAGTATTTT. It specifies CATTSTDTQYF.

In this sample, this clone turned up many times. One junction end does not reproduce the germline sequence, and a read error may be involved. The V gene is TRBV15, the J gene TRBJ2-3, with D possibly being TRBD2 (5 bases). Germline V lookup: CDR1 LNHNV, CDR2 YYDKDF (reference sequence). The CDR3 totals 14 residues. DNA of the CDR3: TGTGCCACCAGCCGAGAGGGCAGCACAGATACGCAGTATTTT. It encodes CATSREGSTDTQYF. Combining the CDR3 with reference TRBV15 and TRBJ2-3 gives the whole variable domain DAMVIQNPRYQVTQFGKPVTLSCSQTLNHNVMYWYQQKSSQAPKLLFHYYDKDFNNEADTPDNFQSRRPNTSFCFLDIRSPGLGDTAMYLCATSREGSTDTQYFGPGTRLTVL.

This clone was counted many times. CDR3 amino acids: CSARDAGITDTQYF. In nucleotides, the CDR3 is TGCAGTGCTAGAGATGCGGGGATCACAGATACGCAGTATTTT. The J gene is TRBJ2-3, the V gene TRBV20-1, with D perhaps matching TRBD2 (6 bases). This CDR3 is 14 amino acids long. Between the trimmed V and J ends, which lost 0 bases and 2 bases, there was a span of 9 bases. CDR1 DFQATT and CDR2 SNEGSKA come from the germline V gene (reference sequence).

This clone has a count of ten or more. Other DNA sequences from this sample encode an identical CDR3 as well. This sequence joins TRBV2 and TRBJ1-2, with D unresolved. Germline V gene sequence: CDR1 SNHLY, CDR2 FYNNEI. Trimming took 1 base from V and 8 from J, leaving 14 bases between them. There are 14 residues in the CDR3. The CDR3 loop is CASSEERTLEGYTF. The CDR3 coding sequence is TGTGCCAGCAGTGAAGAACGGACCCTGGAGGGCTACACCTTC. The variable domain in full, completed from reference TRBV2 and TRBJ1-2, reads EPEVTQTPSHQVTQMGQEVILRCVPISNHLYFYWYRQILGQKVEFLVSFYNNEISEKSEIFDDQFSVERPDGSNFTLKIRSTKLEDSAMYFCASSEERTLEGYTFGSGTRLTVV.

There are many counts of this clone. This chain uses TRBV7-2 with TRBJ2-1; 7 bases are shared with TRBD1. The V gene's germline CDR1 is SGHTA and CDR2 FQGNSA. CDR3 length: 13 residues. J was trimmed by 10 bases and V by 5 bases; bases with no gene match: 8. CDR3 DNA: TGTGCCAGCAGCCCAGACAGGGTTCGGGAGCAGTTCTTC. Residues: CASSPDRVREQFF.

The sample holds many counts of this clone. A read error may account for a junction end that differs from germline. This same CDR3 is encoded by further DNA sequences in the sample. The chain carries TRBV28 and TRBJ2-7; 9 bases are a match to TRBD1. Germline lookup yields CDR1 MDHEN and CDR2 SYDVKM. CDR3 length equals 14 residues. The CDR3 nucleotides read TGTGCCAGCAGTCTTAACAGGGGGCTGGGCGAGCAGTACTTT. As protein: CASSLNRGLGEQYF.

Many counts were recorded for this clone. The rearrangement links TRBV28 to TRBJ2-7; no definite D call. V lost 3 bases and J 4 bases, leaving 16 bases between the germline ends. Germline CDR1 and CDR2: MDHEN and SYDVKM. This CDR3 is 15 amino acids long. The CDR3 bases are TGTGCCAGCAGTTTTGTTACTTCTCCACTGTACGAGCAGTACTTC. Translating gives CASSFVTSPLYEQYF.